The next 24 T cell receptor beta chains were all read from a single sample in a study of shared T cell receptors in the human thymus. Clones were read by immunoSEQ multiplex PCR, and TCRdb kept only the in-frame ones, dropping some. Here the sample spans hundreds of thousands of clones, around 89% being singletons. Another study also made use of these data, one on human thymus T cells.

The material sequenced was thymocytes. These receptors were obtained from a boy under three years old with a congenital heart defect.

The CDR3: CASGRRIAGGETQYF. Written as DNA, the CDR3 is TGTGCCAGCGGCCGAAGAATAGCGGGGGGAGAGACCCAGTACTTC. The rearrangement uses TRBV7-9 and TRBJ2-5, with TRBD2 matching 10 bases. The CDR3 contains 15 residues. After removal of 8 bases from V and 4 bases from J, the junction contained 10 bases not matched to a gene. CDR1 is SEHNR and CDR2 is FQNEAQ in the germline V gene (reference sequence). Complete variable domain (other parts from reference TRBV7-9 and TRBJ2-5): DTGVSQNPRHKITKRGQNVTFRCDPISEHNRLYWYRQTLGQGPEFLTYFQNEAQLEKSRLLSDRFSAERPKGSFSTLEIQRTEQGDSAMYLCASGRRIAGGETQYFGPGTRLLVL.

The rearrangement uses TRBV5-1 and TRBJ2-1, with D possibly TRBD2 on 6 matching bases. CDR1 is SGHRS, CDR2 YFSETQ, per germline. This CDR3 has 15 residues. Trimming removed 7 bases from V and 4 bases from J, with 18 bases in between. The CDR3 DNA follows: TGCGCCAGCGGACCGGGACTTACCCGTTACAATGAGCAGTTCTTC. This translates into CASGPGLTRYNEQFF.

The rearrangement joins TRBV27 to TRBJ2-2; 7 nucleotides line up with TRBD1. Trimming at V came to 7 bases and at J to 3 bases, leaving 14 bases not matched to a gene. Germline CDR1 reads MNHEY; CDR2 reads SMNVEV (reference sequence). The CDR3 totals 17 residues. The CDR3 bases are TGTGCCAGCACCCAACCCGGTCTAGGGGGCGACACCGGGGAGCTGTTTTTT. Amino acid sequence: CASTQPGLGGDTGELFF.

The rearrangement joins TRBV5-6 to TRBJ2-7; D perhaps matches TRBD1 (6 bases). Germline lookup yields CDR1 SGHDT and CDR2 YYEEEE. V lost 2 bases and J lost 8, with 23 bases in between. The CDR3 has 16 amino acids. Here the CDR3 DNA reads TGTGCCAGCAGCTTCACTCCAGGGGCGCCGGGATACAAGCAGTACTTC. Translated, it gives CASSFTPGAPGYKQYF.

The V call is TRBV5-6, the J call TRBJ1-1; no firm D call. Germline V CDR1 and CDR2: SGHDT, YYEEEE. The CDR3 is made up of 12 amino acids. The V end was cut by 7 bases, the J end by 1 base, with 8 bases between. The CDR3 loop reads CASGTPNTEAFF. CDR3 coding DNA: TGTGCCAGCGGTACACCGAACACTGAAGCTTTCTTT.

This sequence joins TRBV4-3 and TRBJ2-7; TRBD2 matches at 9 bases. The CDR3 spans 16 residues. Germline V gene data show CDR1 as LGHNA and CDR2 as YSLEER. V was clipped by 0 bases and J by 3 bases; unmatched bases: 6. The CDR3 protein is CASSQELAGWVYEQYF. The CDR3 DNA reads TGCGCCAGCAGCCAAGAGCTAGCGGGATGGGTCTACGAGCAGTACTTC.

The rearrangement links TRBV6-5 to TRBJ1-2; D is ambiguous. The V and J ends lost 9 bases and 5 bases respectively, with 19 bases between them. Per the germline V gene, CDR1 is MNHEY and CDR2 is SVGAGI. CDR3 length equals 14 residues. The CDR3: CASSAKSPRYGYTF. The CDR3 coding sequence is TGTGCCAGTTCTGCAAAGAGCCCTCGTTATGGCTACACCTTC.

The J gene is TRBJ1-5, the V gene TRBV19; D call uncertain. V was trimmed by 7 bases and J by 6 bases, leaving 22 bases between them. Germline V gives CDR1 LNHDA, CDR2 SQIVND (reference sequence). The CDR3 runs to 16 residues. CDR3 residues: CASTTVGGLFSQPQHF. The CDR3 DNA reads TGTGCCAGTACCACTGTTGGAGGCCTTTTTAGTCAGCCCCAGCATTTT.

The gene calls are TRBV6-1 and TRBJ2-1; 9 nucleotides match TRBD1. Germline V gene sequence: CDR1 MNHNS, CDR2 SASEGT. This CDR3 spans 15 amino acids. Unmatched junction bases numbered 4, after V lost 5 bases and J lost 2 bases. The CDR3 nucleotides are TGTGCCAGCAGTAAAGGGACAGGGACCTACAATGAGCAGTTCTTC. Its protein is CASSKGTGTYNEQFF.

The CDR3 spells CATSRGARQPQHF. The CDR3 DNA reads as TGTGCCACCAGCCGGGGGGCGCGACAGCCCCAGCATTTT. The chain has TRBV19 and TRBJ1-5; the D gene is possibly TRBD1 (6 bases). The germline gives CDR1 LNHDA, CDR2 SQIVND (reference sequence). V dropped 10 bases and J dropped 7 bases, with 17 bases sitting between them. This CDR3 contains 13 residues.

The V and J genes are TRBV21-1 and TRBJ2-7; the DNA was not compared with TRBD1, the D call given in the table. TRBV21-1 is a pseudogene locus. This CDR3 is built from 17 residues. The CDR3 spells CASSKKGDRAPSYEQYF. The CDR3 DNA follows: TGTGCCAGCAGCAAAAAGGGGGACAGGGCCCCCTCCTACGAGCAGTACTTC.

V and J are TRBV28 and TRBJ2-1, with 7 bases matching TRBD2. The CDR3 has 17 residues. Trimming at V came to 3 bases and at J to 14 bases, leaving 22 bases not matched to a gene. Per the germline V gene, CDR1 is MDHEN and CDR2 is SYDVKM. CDR3 in amino acids: CASSFVAGAKGRPSEFF. Written as DNA, the CDR3 is TGTGCCAGCAGTTTTGTGGCGGGAGCGAAAGGGCGGCCAAGCGAGTTCTTC.

The rearrangement joins TRBV28 to TRBJ2-1, with TRBD2 matching over 11 bases. Germline V gene data show CDR1 as MDHEN and CDR2 as SYDVKM. V gave up 5 bases and J gave up 4 bases; unmatched junction bases: 4. The CDR3 is 15 residues long. DNA of the CDR3: TGTGCCAGCAGTGAAACTAGCGGGGGTTACAATGAGCAGTTCTTC. Amino acids: CASSETSGGYNEQFF.

This chain joins TRBV30 and TRBJ1-1, with D possibly matching TRBD1 (6 bases). Deletions cut 3 bases from V and 0 bases from J, with 23 bases between. Germline CDR1 and CDR2: GTSNPN and SVGIG (reference sequence). CDR3 size: 18 residues. The CDR3 DNA reads TGTGCCTGGAGCCTCTGGGGGGGGCCCCTCCTTATGAACACTGAAGCTTTCTTT. It codes for CAWSLWGGPLLMNTEAFF.

This clone was seen more than once but under ten times. The CDR3 spells CASTRTGVSYTF. CDR3 nucleotide sequence: TGTGCCAGTACACGGACAGGGGTTAGCTACACCTTC. The J gene is TRBJ1-2, the V gene TRBV19, with 9 positions matching TRBD1. CDR3 length: 12 residues. V lost 7 bases, J lost 9 bases, and 6 bases stayed unmatched. Germline V CDR1 and CDR2: LNHDA, SQIVND (reference sequence).

This chain connects TRBV29-1 to TRBJ2-4, with D perhaps TRBD2 (6 bases). Trimming pared 5 bases from V and 4 bases from J, leaving 18 bases between. CDR3 length: 15 residues. Germline CDR1 is SQVTM and CDR2 is ANQGSEA. CDR3 DNA: TGCAGCGTTCGGCCCGGGAGTTTGAGTAAAAACATTCAGTACTTC. The encoded protein is CSVRPGSLSKNIQYF.

The gene calls are TRBV19 and TRBJ2-3, with 7 bases aligning to TRBD1. CDR3 length: 13 residues. The V segment lost 6 bases and the J segment 4 bases; nucleotides outside the gene matches: 4. Germline lookup yields CDR1 LNHDA and CDR2 SQIVND (reference sequence). Here the CDR3 DNA reads TGTGCCAGTAGCACAGGGGAAGCAGATACGCAGTATTTT. Its protein product is CASSTGEADTQYF.

This sequence joins TRBV6-5 and TRBJ1-6; D unresolved. Germline V gives CDR1 MNHEY, CDR2 SVGAGI. This CDR3 spans 14 amino acids. V gave up 3 bases and J gave up 9 bases, with 12 bases separating them. The CDR3 DNA sequence: TGTGCCAGCAGTTATGGCCTTGGCAGTTCACCCCTCCACTTT. Residues: CASSYGLGSSPLHF.

The CDR3 coding sequence is TGTGCCAGCAGTTTTTGGCAGAACAATCAGCCCCAGCATTTT. It is translated as CASSFWQNNQPQHF. The V call is TRBV28, the J call TRBJ1-5; D not certain. There are 14 residues in the CDR3. Trimming took 3 bases from V and 3 from J, leaving 9 bases between them. Germline V lookup: CDR1 MDHEN, CDR2 SYDVKM.

V usage is TRBV7-8 and J usage is TRBJ2-7; TRBD2 agrees at 8 bases. CDR3 length equals 16 residues. The J segment lost 0 bases and the V segment lost 4 bases, leaving 8 bases of the junction unmatched. Germline assignment: CDR1 SGHVS and CDR2 FQNEAQ. The CDR3 DNA follows: TGTGCCAGCAGCTGGGGGGTGGCGGGAGGCTCCTACGAGCAGTACTTC. Translation gives CASSWGVAGGSYEQYF.

The chain uses TRBV19 and TRBJ1-1, with 11 positions matching TRBD1. Germline CDR1 LNHDA, CDR2 SQIVND (reference sequence). V lost 1 base and J lost 11; bases outside the gene matches: 9. The CDR3 has 15 amino acids. The chain's CDR3 is CASSIALGTGGMAFF. The CDR3 DNA sequence: TGTGCCAGTAGTATAGCCCTCGGGACAGGGGGGATGGCTTTCTTT.

The chain couples TRBV30 to TRBJ2-2; D may be TRBD2 (5 bases). The V end was cut by 1 base, the J end by 2 bases, with 17 bases between. CDR3 length equals 17 residues. Germline V gene lookup returns CDR1 GTSNPN and CDR2 SVGIG (reference sequence). The CDR3 DNA reads as TGTGCCTGGAGTGGAGAGCGGAGGAGGATAAACACCGGGGAGCTGTTTTTT. Its translation is CAWSGERRRINTGELFF.

This clone occurred a few times. The chain employs TRBV28 and TRBJ2-7, with a possible D match to TRBD2 (6 bases). Between the trimmed V and J ends, which lost 11 bases and 5 bases, there was a span of 13 bases. CDR1 and CDR2 from the germline V gene are MDHEN and SYDVKM. The CDR3 covers 11 residues. The CDR3 loop is CASRGVHEQYF. In DNA, the CDR3 is TGTGCCTCCCGCGGGGTCCACGAGCAGTACTTC. The full variable domain, in which reference TRBV28 and TRBJ2-7 provide the parts outside the CDR3, is DVKVTQSSRYLVKRTGEKVFLECVQDMDHENMFWYRQDPGLGLRLIYFSYDVKMKEKGDIPEGYSVSREKKERFSLILESASTNQTSMYLCASRGVHEQYFGPGTRLTVT.

The rearrangement joins TRBV11-2 to TRBJ2-7; 7 positions agree with TRBD1. J lost 3 bases, V lost 5 bases, and 4 bases had no gene match. This CDR3 is 13 amino acids long. CDR1 SGHAT and CDR2 FQNNGV come from the germline V gene. CDR3 sequence reads: CASSPRQGYEQYF. For the CDR3, the DNA is TGTGCCAGCAGCCCCCGACAGGGCTACGAGCAGTACTTC.